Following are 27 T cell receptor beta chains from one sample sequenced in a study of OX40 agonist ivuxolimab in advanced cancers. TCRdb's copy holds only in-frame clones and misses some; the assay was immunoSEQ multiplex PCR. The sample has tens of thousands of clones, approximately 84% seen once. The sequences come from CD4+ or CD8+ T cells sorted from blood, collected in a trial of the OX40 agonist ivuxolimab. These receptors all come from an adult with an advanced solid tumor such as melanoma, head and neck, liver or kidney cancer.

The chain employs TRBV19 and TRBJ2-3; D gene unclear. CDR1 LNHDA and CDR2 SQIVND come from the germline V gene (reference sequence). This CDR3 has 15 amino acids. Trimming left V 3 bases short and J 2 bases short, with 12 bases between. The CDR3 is CASSMSNSHTDTQYF. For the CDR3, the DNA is TGTGCCAGTAGTATGAGTAACAGCCACACAGATACGCAGTATTTT.

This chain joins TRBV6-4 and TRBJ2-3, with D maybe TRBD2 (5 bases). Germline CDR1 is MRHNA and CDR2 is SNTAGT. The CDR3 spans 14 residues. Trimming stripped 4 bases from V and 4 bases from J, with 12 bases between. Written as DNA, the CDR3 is TGTGCCAGCAGTGGCGTAGCCGGGGCAGATACGCAGTATTTT. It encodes CASSGVAGADTQYF.

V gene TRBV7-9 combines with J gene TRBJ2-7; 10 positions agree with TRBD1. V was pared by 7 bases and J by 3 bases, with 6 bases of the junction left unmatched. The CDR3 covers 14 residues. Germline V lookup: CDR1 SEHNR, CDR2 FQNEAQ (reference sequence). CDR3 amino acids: CASTGQGDIYEQYF. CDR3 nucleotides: TGTGCCAGCACCGGACAGGGGGATATCTACGAGCAGTACTTC. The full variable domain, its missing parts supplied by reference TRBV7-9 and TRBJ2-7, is DTGVSQNPRHKITKRGQNVTFRCDPISEHNRLYWYRQTLGQGPEFLTYFQNEAQLEKSRLLSDRFSAERPKGSFSTLEIQRTEQGDSAMYLCASTGQGDIYEQYFGPGTRLTVT.

Here the CDR3 reads CATRNGQGTRSYEQYF. As DNA, the CDR3 is TGTGCCACTAGGAACGGACAGGGGACGAGATCCTACGAGCAGTACTTC. The rearrangement joins TRBV19 to TRBJ2-7; 9 positions match TRBD1. V lost 10 bases to trimming and J lost 1 base; unmatched junction nucleotides: 14. CDR1 LNHDA and CDR2 SQIVND come from the germline V gene (reference sequence). CDR3 length: 16 residues. The full variable domain, its missing parts supplied by reference TRBV19 and TRBJ2-7, is DGGITQSPKYLFRKEGQNVTLSCEQNLNHDAMYWYRQDPGQGLRLIYYSQIVNDFQKGDIAEGYSVSREKKESFPLTVTSAQKNPTAFYLCATRNGQGTRSYEQYFGPGTRLTVT.

The CDR3 here is CASSFGSKEQFF. CDR3 DNA: TGTGCCAGCAGTTTTGGCAGTAAGGAGCAGTTCTTC. The J gene is TRBJ2-1, the V gene TRBV28; D not resolved. There are 12 residues in the CDR3. From germline, CDR1 is MDHEN and CDR2 SYDVKM. V lost 3 bases to trimming and J lost 10 bases, with 10 bases between them.

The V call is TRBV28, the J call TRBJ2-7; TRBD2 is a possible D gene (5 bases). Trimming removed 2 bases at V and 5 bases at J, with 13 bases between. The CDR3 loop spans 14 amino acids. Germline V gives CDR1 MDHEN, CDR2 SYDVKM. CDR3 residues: CASSLRGRIHEQYF. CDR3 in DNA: TGTGCCAGCAGTTTAAGAGGGCGCATCCACGAGCAGTACTTC.

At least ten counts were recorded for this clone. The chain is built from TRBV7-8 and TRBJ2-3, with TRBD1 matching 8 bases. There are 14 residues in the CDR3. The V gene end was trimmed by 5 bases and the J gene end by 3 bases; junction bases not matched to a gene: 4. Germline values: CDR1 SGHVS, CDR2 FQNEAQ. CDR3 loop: CASSPWTGTDTQYF. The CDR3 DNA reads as TGTGCCAGCAGCCCATGGACAGGGACAGATACGCAGTATTTT.

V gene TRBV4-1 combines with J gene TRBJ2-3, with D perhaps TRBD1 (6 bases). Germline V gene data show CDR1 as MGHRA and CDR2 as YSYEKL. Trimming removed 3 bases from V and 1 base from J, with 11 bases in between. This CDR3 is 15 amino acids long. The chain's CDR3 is CASSQMGHRTDTQYF. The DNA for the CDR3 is TGCGCCAGCAGCCAGATGGGACATCGCACAGATACGCAGTATTTT.

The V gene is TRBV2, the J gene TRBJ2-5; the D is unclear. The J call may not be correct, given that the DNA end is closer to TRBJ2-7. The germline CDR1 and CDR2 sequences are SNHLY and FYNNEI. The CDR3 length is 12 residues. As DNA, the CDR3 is TGTGCCAGCAGTGGAAGTAGGGTCGAGCAGTACTTC. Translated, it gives CASSGSRVEQYF.

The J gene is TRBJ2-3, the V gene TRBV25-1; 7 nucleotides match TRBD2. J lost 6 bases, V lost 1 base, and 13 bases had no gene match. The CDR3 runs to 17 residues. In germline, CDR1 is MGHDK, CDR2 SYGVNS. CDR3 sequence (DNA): TGTGCCAGCAGTGAATCCCACGCGGGACGGGAGGCGGATACGCAGTATTTT. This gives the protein CASSESHAGREADTQYF.

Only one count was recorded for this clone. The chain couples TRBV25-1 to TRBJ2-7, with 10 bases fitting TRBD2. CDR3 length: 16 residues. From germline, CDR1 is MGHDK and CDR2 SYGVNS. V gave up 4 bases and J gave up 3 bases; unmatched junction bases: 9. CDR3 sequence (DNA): TGTGCCAGCAGTGCGACTCTAGCGGGAGAGCGCTACGAGCAGTACTTC. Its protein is CASSATLAGERYEQYF.

The CDR3: CASSSVDRKLDGYTF. The CDR3, as DNA: TGTGCCAGCAGCTCGGTGGACAGGAAGTTAGATGGCTACACCTTC. The chain is built from TRBV13 and TRBJ1-2; 7 bases are shared with TRBD1. V lost 4 bases to trimming and J lost 6 bases; unmatched junction nucleotides: 11. Germline lookup yields CDR1 PRHDT and CDR2 FYEKMQ (reference sequence). CDR3 length equals 15 residues.

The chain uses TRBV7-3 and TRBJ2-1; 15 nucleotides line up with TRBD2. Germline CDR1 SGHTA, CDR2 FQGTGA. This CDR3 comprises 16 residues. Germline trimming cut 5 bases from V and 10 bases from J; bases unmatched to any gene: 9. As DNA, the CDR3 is TGTGCCAGCAGCCCCCAGGGACTAGCGGGAGGCAGGGAGCAGTTCTTC. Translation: CASSPQGLAGGREQFF.

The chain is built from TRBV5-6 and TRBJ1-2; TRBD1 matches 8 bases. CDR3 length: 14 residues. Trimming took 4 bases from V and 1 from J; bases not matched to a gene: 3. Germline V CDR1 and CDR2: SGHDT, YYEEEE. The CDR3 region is CASSPGQGNYGYTF. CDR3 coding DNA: TGTGCCAGCAGCCCCGGACAGGGTAACTATGGCTACACCTTC.

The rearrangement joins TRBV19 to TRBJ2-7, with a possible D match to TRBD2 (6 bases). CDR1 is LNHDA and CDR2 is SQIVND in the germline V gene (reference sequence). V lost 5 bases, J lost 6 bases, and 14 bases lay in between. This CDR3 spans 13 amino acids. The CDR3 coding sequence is TGTGCCAGTAGTGTCATTCCCGGGGGCGAGCAGTACTTC. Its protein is CASSVIPGGEQYF. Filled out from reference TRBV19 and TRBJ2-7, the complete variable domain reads DGGITQSPKYLFRKEGQNVTLSCEQNLNHDAMYWYRQDPGQGLRLIYYSQIVNDFQKGDIAEGYSVSREKKESFPLTVTSAQKNPTAFYLCASSVIPGGEQYFGPGTRLTVT.

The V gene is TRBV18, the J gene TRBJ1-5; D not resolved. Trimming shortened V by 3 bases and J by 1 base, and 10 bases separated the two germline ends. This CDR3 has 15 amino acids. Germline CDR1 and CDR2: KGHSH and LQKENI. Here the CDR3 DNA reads TGTGCCAGCTCACCTGTGGTTGGGAGCAATCAGCCCCAGCATTTT. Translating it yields CASSPVVGSNQPQHF.

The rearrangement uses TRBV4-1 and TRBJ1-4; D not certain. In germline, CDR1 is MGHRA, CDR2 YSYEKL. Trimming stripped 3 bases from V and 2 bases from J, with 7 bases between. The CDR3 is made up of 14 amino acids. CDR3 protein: CASSQAATNEKLFF. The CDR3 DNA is TGCGCCAGCAGCCAGGCGGCGACTAATGAAAAACTGTTTTTT.

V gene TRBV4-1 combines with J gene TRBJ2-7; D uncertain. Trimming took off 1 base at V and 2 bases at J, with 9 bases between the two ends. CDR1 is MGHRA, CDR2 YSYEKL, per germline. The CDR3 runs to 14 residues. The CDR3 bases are TGCGCCAGCAGCCAAGTAGGCTATACCTACGAGCAGTACTTC. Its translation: CASSQVGYTYEQYF.

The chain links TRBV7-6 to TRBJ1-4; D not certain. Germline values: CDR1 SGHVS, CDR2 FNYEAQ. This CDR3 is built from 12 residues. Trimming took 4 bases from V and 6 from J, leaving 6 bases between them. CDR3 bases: TGTGCCAGCAGCTCCCTGGATGAAAAACTGTTTTTT. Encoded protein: CASSSLDEKLFF.

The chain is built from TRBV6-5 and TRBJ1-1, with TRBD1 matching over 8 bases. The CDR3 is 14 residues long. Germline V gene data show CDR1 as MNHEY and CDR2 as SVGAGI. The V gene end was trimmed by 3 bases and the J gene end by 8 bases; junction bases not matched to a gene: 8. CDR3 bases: TGTGCCAGCAGTTATGGGACAGGTCTCTTGGAAGCTTTCTTT. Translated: CASSYGTGLLEAFF.

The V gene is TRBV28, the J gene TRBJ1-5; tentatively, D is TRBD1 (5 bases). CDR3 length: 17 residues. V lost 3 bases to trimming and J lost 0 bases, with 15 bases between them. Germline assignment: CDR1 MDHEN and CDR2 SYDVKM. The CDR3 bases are TGTGCCAGCAGTTTCAGGGACCGCTTCTATAGCAATCAGCCCCAGCATTTT. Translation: CASSFRDRFYSNQPQHF. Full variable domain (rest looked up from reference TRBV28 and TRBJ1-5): DVKVTQSSRYLVKRTGEKVFLECVQDMDHENMFWYRQDPGLGLRLIYFSYDVKMKEKGDIPEGYSVSREKKERFSLILESASTNQTSMYLCASSFRDRFYSNQPQHFGDGTRLSIL.

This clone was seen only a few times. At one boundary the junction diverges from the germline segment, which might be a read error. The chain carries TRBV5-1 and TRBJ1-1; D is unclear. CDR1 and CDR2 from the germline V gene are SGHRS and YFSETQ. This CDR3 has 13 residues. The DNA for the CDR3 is TGTGCCAGCAGTACCATCACGAACACTGAAGCTTTCTTT. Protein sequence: CASSTITNTEAFF.

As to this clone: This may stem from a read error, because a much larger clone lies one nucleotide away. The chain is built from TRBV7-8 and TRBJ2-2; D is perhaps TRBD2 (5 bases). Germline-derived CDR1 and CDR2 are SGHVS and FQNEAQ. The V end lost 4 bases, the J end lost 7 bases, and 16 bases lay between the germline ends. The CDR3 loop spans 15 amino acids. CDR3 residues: CASSSRLSSGGELFF. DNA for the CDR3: TGTGCCAGCAGCTCTAGACTAAGCAGTGGCGGGGAGCTGTTTTTT.

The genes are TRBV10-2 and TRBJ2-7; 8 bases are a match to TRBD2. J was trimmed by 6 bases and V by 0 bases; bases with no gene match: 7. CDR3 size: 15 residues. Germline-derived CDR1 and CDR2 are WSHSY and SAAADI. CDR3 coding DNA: TGCGCCAGCAGTGAGTCGTTGAGCGGGAGCGGCGAGCAGTACTTC. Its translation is CASSESLSGSGEQYF.

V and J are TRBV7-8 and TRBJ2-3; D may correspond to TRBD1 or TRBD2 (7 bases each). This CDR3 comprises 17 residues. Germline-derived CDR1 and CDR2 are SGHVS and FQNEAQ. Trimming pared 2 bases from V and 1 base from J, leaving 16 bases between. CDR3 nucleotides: TGTGCCAGCAGCTTATTAGGGAGGGGGCAGGGCACAGATACGCAGTATTTT. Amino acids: CASSLLGRGQGTDTQYF.

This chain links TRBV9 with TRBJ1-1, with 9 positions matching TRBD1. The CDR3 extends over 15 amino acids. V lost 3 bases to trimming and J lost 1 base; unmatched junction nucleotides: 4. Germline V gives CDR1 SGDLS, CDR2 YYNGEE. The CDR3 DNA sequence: TGTGCCAGCAGCGCCACGGGACAGGGGAACACTGAAGCTTTCTTT. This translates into CASSATGQGNTEAFF. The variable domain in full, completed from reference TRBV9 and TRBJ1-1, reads DSGVTQTPKHLITATGQRVTLRCSPRSGDLSVYWYQQSLDQGLQFLIQYYNGEERAKGNILERFSAQQFPDLHSELNLSSLELGDSALYFCASSATGQGNTEAFFGQGTRLTVV.

The CDR3 DNA reads as TGTGCCAGCAGTTTACGTGGGGGAAACAATGAGCAGTTCTTC. Translating it yields CASSLRGGNNEQFF. The rearrangement uses TRBV27 and TRBJ2-1, with D perhaps assigned TRBD1 or TRBD2 (5 bases each). This CDR3 has 14 residues. Germline CDR1 MNHEY, CDR2 SMNVEV (reference sequence). The germline V and J ends were trimmed by 2 bases and 5 bases, with 10 bases remaining between them.